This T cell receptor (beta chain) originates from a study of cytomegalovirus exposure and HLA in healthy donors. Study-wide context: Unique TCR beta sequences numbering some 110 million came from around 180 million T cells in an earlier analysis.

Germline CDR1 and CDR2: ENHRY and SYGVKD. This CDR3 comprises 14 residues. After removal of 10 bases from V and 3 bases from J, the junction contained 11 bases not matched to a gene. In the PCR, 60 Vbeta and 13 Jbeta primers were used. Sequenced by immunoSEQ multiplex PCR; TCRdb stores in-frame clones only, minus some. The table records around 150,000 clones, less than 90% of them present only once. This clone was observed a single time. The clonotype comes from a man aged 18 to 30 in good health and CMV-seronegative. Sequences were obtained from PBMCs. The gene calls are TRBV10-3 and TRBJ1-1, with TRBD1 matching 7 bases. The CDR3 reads CATKQGGKYTEAFF. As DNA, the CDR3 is TGTGCCACCAAACAAGGGGGCAAGTACACTGAAGCTTTCTTT.